Following are 20 T cell receptor beta chains from one sample sequenced in a study of T cell changes during pregnancy in multiple sclerosis. The method was immunoSEQ multiplex PCR; TCRdb's version includes in-frame clones alone and lacks a portion of them. In the table there are about 61,000 clones, 85% to 90% of which are singletons. Sample: peripheral blood, taken in the first trimester of pregnancy. These receptors were collected from a female donor in good health, enrolled as a control in a pregnancy study.

The rearrangement joins TRBV4-1 to TRBJ2-3; 12 nucleotides align to TRBD2. V shed 1 base, J shed 5 bases, and the junction held 7 bases outside the gene matches. Germline V gene sequence: CDR1 MGHRA, CDR2 YSYEKL. The CDR3 is 17 residues long. The CDR3 loop reads CASSQAPSGGAQDTQYF. DNA of the CDR3: TGCGCCAGCAGCCAAGCCCCTAGCGGGGGGGCCCAAGATACGCAGTATTTT.

The rearrangement uses TRBV30 and TRBJ1-1; possible D gene TRBD1, 5 bases. V gave up 5 bases and J gave up 4 bases, with 14 bases separating them. Germline V gene sequence: CDR1 GTSNPN, CDR2 SVGIG (reference sequence). The CDR3 is made up of 13 amino acids. The CDR3 sequence: CAWGRAGLTEAFF. CDR3 sequence (DNA): TGTGCCTGGGGTCGGGCGGGGCTCACTGAAGCTTTCTTT.

This clone was counted once. The V and J genes are TRBV27 and TRBJ2-7, with TRBD1 as a possible D gene (6 bases). Looked up from germline, CDR1 is MNHEY and CDR2 is SMNVEV (reference sequence). V lost 6 bases and J lost 5, with 14 bases in between. The CDR3 is made up of 13 amino acids. This CDR3 is CASSYNSGDEQYF. The CDR3, as DNA: TGTGCCAGCAGCTACAACTCAGGGGACGAGCAGTACTTC.

The V call is TRBV6-6, the J call TRBJ2-7; TRBD1 aligns across 7 bases. The CDR3 extends over 14 amino acids. Germline CDR1 is MNHNY and CDR2 is SVGAGI (reference sequence). With V trimmed by 4 bases and J by 3 bases, 6 bases remained unmatched. This CDR3 is CASSSGTVIYEQYF. The DNA of the CDR3 is TGTGCCAGCAGTTCCGGGACAGTGATCTACGAGCAGTACTTC.

This clone has a single count. This chain joins TRBV11-2 and TRBJ2-1; 11 nucleotides align to TRBD2. CDR1 SGHAT and CDR2 FQNNGV come from the germline V gene. J lost 14 bases, V lost 5 bases, and 11 bases had no gene match. The CDR3 totals 14 residues. This chain's CDR3 is CASSPNVAGGREFF. The DNA for the CDR3 is TGTGCCAGCAGCCCCAACGTAGCGGGGGGGCGGGAGTTCTTC.

This rearrangement joins TRBV30 to TRBJ2-5; 8 nucleotides align to TRBD2. With 4 bases clipped from V and 5 bases from J, the junction kept 6 bases outside the gene matches. From germline, CDR1 is GTSNPN and CDR2 SVGIG (reference sequence). This CDR3 comprises 13 residues. The CDR3 sequence: CAWTWTSKETQYF. The CDR3 nucleotides read TGTGCCTGGACCTGGACTAGCAAGGAGACCCAGTACTTC.

This chain links TRBV30 with TRBJ1-1; D not certain. Germline values: CDR1 GTSNPN, CDR2 SVGIG (reference sequence). The CDR3 is 12 residues long. Trimming took off 6 bases at V and 4 bases at J, with 12 bases between the two ends. CDR3 sequence (DNA): TGTGCCTGTCAGGCGTCGGTCACTGAAGCTTTCTTT. This encodes CACQASVTEAFF.

The V gene is TRBV11-2, the J gene TRBJ2-5, with D unresolved. CDR3 length: 14 amino acids. Germline V gene lookup returns CDR1 SGHAT and CDR2 FQNNGV. The germline V and J ends were trimmed by 8 bases and 2 bases, with 15 bases remaining between them. This CDR3 reads CASSPSALQETQYF. In nucleotides, the CDR3 is TGTGCCAGCTCCCCCAGTGCCCTGCAAGAGACCCAGTACTTC.

This chain uses TRBV6-4 with TRBJ1-6; D perhaps matches TRBD1 (6 bases). V lost 2 bases and J 5 bases, leaving 7 bases between the germline ends. The CDR3 length is 14 residues. Germline loops: CDR1 MRHNA, CDR2 SNTAGT. The CDR3 loop reads CASSDRGNNSPLHF. CDR3 nucleotide sequence: TGTGCCAGCAGTGACAGGGGGAATAATTCACCCCTCCACTTT.

V and J are TRBV25-1 and TRBJ1-2; TRBD1 agrees at 9 bases. Per the germline V gene, CDR1 is MGHDK and CDR2 is SYGVNS. The CDR3 length is 16 residues. Trimming cost V 3 bases and J 5 bases; bases outside gene matches: 10. The CDR3 sequence is CASSDKVGQGIYGYTF. DNA of the CDR3: TGTGCCAGCAGTGACAAGGTCGGACAGGGGATATATGGCTACACCTTC.

CDR3 region: CASSELPGQGLLGTNQPQHF. The CDR3 DNA sequence: TGTGCCAGCAGTGAGCTACCGGGACAGGGCTTGTTAGGGACGAATCAGCCCCAGCATTTT. This chain uses TRBV27 with TRBJ1-5; 9 positions agree with TRBD1. CDR1 and CDR2 (germline): MNHEY, SMNVEV (reference sequence). The V gene end was trimmed by 5 bases and the J gene end by 4 bases; junction bases not matched to a gene: 21. There are 20 residues in the CDR3.

The rearrangement uses TRBV5-1 and TRBJ2-3; D gene unclear. This CDR3 region has 14 residues. V lost 0 bases, J lost 4 bases, and 9 bases lay in between. In germline, CDR1 is SGHRS, CDR2 YFSETQ. CDR3 region: CASSLESRPDTQYF. The DNA of the CDR3 is TGCGCCAGCAGCTTGGAATCGCGTCCAGATACGCAGTATTTT. The whole variable domain, remainder taken from reference TRBV5-1 and TRBJ2-3, is KAGVTQTPRYLIKTRGQQVTLSCSPISGHRSVSWYQQTPGQGLQFLFEYFSETQRNKGNFPGRFSGRQFSNSRSEMNVSTLELGDSALYLCASSLESRPDTQYFGPGTRLTVL.

This clone was detected only once. The chain recombines TRBV7-2 with TRBJ2-2, with D maybe TRBD2 (6 bases). Trimming shortened V by 8 bases and J by 7 bases, and 11 bases separated the two germline ends. The CDR3 contains 12 residues. CDR1 is SGHTA and CDR2 is FQGNSA in the germline V gene. Here the CDR3 DNA reads TGTGCCAGCTCTGGAGGGGTCGGGGAGCTGTTTTTT. Translated, it gives CASSGGVGELFF.

A single count supports this clone. The genes are TRBV5-1 and TRBJ1-4; D not resolved. Germline V lookup: CDR1 SGHRS, CDR2 YFSETQ. The CDR3 consists of 15 residues. Trimming cost V 4 bases and J 6 bases, with 16 bases left between them. CDR3 residues: CASSLERGSYEKLFF. DNA of the CDR3: TGCGCCAGCAGCCTGGAACGGGGATCCTATGAAAAACTGTTTTTT.

The chain couples TRBV5-1 to TRBJ1-2; 11 nucleotides agree with TRBD1. Germline trimming cut 4 bases from V and 5 bases from J; bases unmatched to any gene: 7. The CDR3 has 15 residues. From germline, CDR1 is SGHRS and CDR2 YFSETQ. CDR3 sequence (DNA): TGCGCCAGCAGCCCTGGACAGGGGGCTGGGTATGGCTACACCTTC. Amino acids: CASSPGQGAGYGYTF.

Here the CDR3 reads CASSLEGGLDSPLHF. The CDR3 DNA sequence: TGCGCCAGCAGCTTGGAGGGGGGGTTGGATTCACCCCTCCACTTT. The chain carries TRBV5-1 and TRBJ1-6; D may be TRBD1 (6 bases). CDR1 and CDR2 (germline): SGHRS, YFSETQ. The CDR3 spans 15 residues. The germline V and J ends were trimmed by 0 bases and 8 bases, with 12 bases remaining between them.

This clone was detected only a few times. The chain employs TRBV7-9 and TRBJ1-1, with D possibly TRBD1 on 5 matching bases. Germline V lookup: CDR1 SEHNR, CDR2 FQNEAQ (reference sequence). Trimming shortened V by 7 bases and J by 0 bases, and 12 bases separated the two germline ends. This CDR3 comprises 14 residues. CDR3 in DNA: TGTGCCAGCATAAACCAGGGCATGAACACTGAAGCTTTCTTT. It translates to CASINQGMNTEAFF.

The rearrangement links TRBV5-8 to TRBJ1-1; no reliable D call. This CDR3 has 13 amino acids. Per the germline V gene, CDR1 is SGHTS and CDR2 is YDEGEE. The V end was cut by 6 bases, the J end by 7 bases, with 16 bases between. CDR3 sequence reads: CASTPLRGSEAFF. The CDR3 nucleotides are TGTGCCAGCACCCCTCTTCGGGGTAGTGAAGCTTTCTTT.

The rearrangement links TRBV25-1 to TRBJ1-6; possible D gene TRBD1, 5 bases. The CDR3 sequence is 13 residues long. The germline gives CDR1 MGHDK, CDR2 SYGVNS. V shed 4 bases and J shed 5 bases, with 6 bases lying between them. CDR3 loop: CASSAGNNSPLHF. The CDR3 region has the DNA TGTGCCAGCAGTGCAGGGAATAATTCACCCCTCCACTTT. The full variable domain, its missing parts supplied by reference TRBV25-1 and TRBJ1-6, is EADIYQTPRYLVIGTGKKITLECSQTMGHDKMYWYQQDPGMELHLIHYSYGVNSTEKGDLSSESTVSRIRTEHFPLTLESARPSHTSQYLCASSAGNNSPLHFGNGTRLTVT.

The rearrangement uses TRBV5-6 and TRBJ1-2, with 12 bases identical to TRBD1. V lost 3 bases, J lost 4 bases, and 13 bases stayed unmatched. Germline-derived CDR1 and CDR2 are SGHDT and YYEEEE. This CDR3 is built from 18 residues. This chain's CDR3 is CASSSTGTGGRIGYGYTF. As DNA, the CDR3 is TGTGCCAGCAGCTCAACCGGGACAGGGGGCCGAATAGGCTATGGCTACACCTTC.